The 30 T cell receptor beta chains presented below share a single source sample, sequenced in a study of T cells expressing NK-cell markers (dated by TCRdb to 2019 to 2021). The library was obtained by 5' RACE. Sequencing used an Illumina HiSeq 2000. The reads went through TCRdb reprocessing, and each CDR3 protein sequence gets one entry with no DNA. The table held for this sample gives about 390,000 distinct CDR3 sequences. Around 10% of the sample goes to the ten largest clones. The sequenced sample consisted of blood T cells: a sorted CD56 or NKG2C T cell subset, CD4+ or CD8+ T cells, or bulk PBMC T cells (not recorded which). The receptors shown here come from a woman aged 45-65 years in good health. Donor details come from another sample of the same person, matched by shared clones.

The chain has TRBV7-8 and TRBJ1-3. CDR1 SGHVS and CDR2 FQNEAQ come from the germline V gene. The length of the CDR3 is 15 residues. This chain's CDR3 is CASSPDGLLGNTIYF. The variable domain in full, completed from reference TRBV7-8 and TRBJ1-3, reads GAGVSQSPRYKVAKRGQDVALRCDPISGHVSLFWYQQALGQGPEFLTYFQNEAQLDKSGLPSDRFFAERPEGSVSTLKIQRTQQEDSAVYLCASSPDGLLGNTIYFGEGSWLTVV.

The chain has TRBV20-1 and TRBJ2-1. CDR1 and CDR2 (germline): DFQATT, SNEGSKA (reference sequence). This CDR3 comprises 11 residues. The CDR3 sequence: CSARETDRQFF.

The J gene is TRBJ1-2, the V gene TRBV15. Germline CDR1 reads LNHNV; CDR2 reads YYDKDF (reference sequence). The CDR3 runs to 15 residues. This chain's CDR3 is CATSRPQPLNYGYTF.

This chain connects TRBV6-5 to TRBJ2-2. The germline V gene has CDR1 MNHEY and CDR2 SVGAGI. This CDR3 contains 14 residues. This chain's CDR3 is CASSDQMNTGELFF.

The chain combines TRBV5-1 with TRBJ2-3; the TCRdb call, TRBD1, lacks DNA for checking. This CDR3 is 16 amino acids long. Germline V gene lookup returns CDR1 SGHRS and CDR2 YFSETQ. The CDR3 region is CASSLEAARKTDTQYF. Together with reference TRBV5-1 and TRBJ2-3, the CDR3 gives the full variable domain: KAGVTQTPRYLIKTRGQQVTLSCSPISGHRSVSWYQQTPGQGLQFLFEYFSETQRNKGNFPGRFSGRQFSNSRSEMNVSTLELGDSALYLCASSLEAARKTDTQYFGPGTRLTVL.

The chain combines TRBV27 with TRBJ2-2; the TCRdb call, TRBD1, lacks DNA for checking. The CDR3 totals 16 residues. Germline CDR1 reads MNHEY; CDR2 reads SMNVEV (reference sequence). The CDR3 protein is CASKETGGSIIGELFF.

The chain couples TRBV7-2 to TRBJ2-1; the D call of TRBD2 rests on TCRdb alone, since no DNA is present to check it. CDR3 length: 15 amino acids. Germline CDR1 and CDR2: SGHTA and FQGNSA. The CDR3 here is CASSRAWSGSNEQFF.

This sequence joins TRBV4-1 and TRBJ1-6; the TCRdb D gene call, TRBD1, has no DNA to confirm it. The CDR3 is made up of 15 amino acids. Germline V gene data show CDR1 as MGHRA and CDR2 as YSYEKL. CDR3 residues: CASSQNRGFDSPLHF.

The chain recombines TRBV5-5 with TRBJ2-3; as DNA is missing, the TRBD1 call by TCRdb cannot be tested. CDR3 length equals 16 residues. Germline V CDR1 and CDR2: SGHKS, YYEKEE (reference sequence). CDR3: CASSLAETGSTDTQYF.

The chain recombines TRBV9 with TRBJ1-4; with no DNA, the TCRdb D assignment of TRBD1 cannot be verified. This CDR3 has 15 residues. CDR1 is SGDLS, CDR2 YYNGEE, per germline. The CDR3 is CASSAQGAANEKLFF.

The CDR3 protein is CASSHSSGEMIGYTF. The chain uses TRBV3-1 and TRBJ1-2. Germline V lookup: CDR1 LGHDT, CDR2 YNNKEL (reference sequence). This CDR3 is built from 15 residues. The entire variable domain, with the rest obtained from reference TRBV3-1 and TRBJ1-2, is as follows: DTAVSQTPKYLVTQMGNDKSIKCEQNLGHDTMYWYKQDSKKFLKIMFSYNNKELIINETVPNRFSPKSPDKAHLNLHINSLELGDSAVYFCASSHSSGEMIGYTFGSGTRLTVV.

The genes are TRBV4-1 and TRBJ2-5; TCRdb proposes TRBD2, but this gene call is untestable without DNA. Per the germline V gene, CDR1 is MGHRA and CDR2 is YSYEKL. This CDR3 is 16 amino acids long. This chain's CDR3 is CASSQEVGLAAQTQYF.

The chain joins TRBV7-9 to TRBJ1-5. The CDR3 totals 12 residues. The germline CDR1 and CDR2 sequences are SEHNR and FQNEAQ (reference sequence). This CDR3 is CASSNRDQPQHF.

V and J are TRBV27 and TRBJ2-1. CDR1 is MNHEY, CDR2 SMNVEV, per germline (reference sequence). The CDR3 has 15 residues. The CDR3 is CASSPFRERINEQFF.

The chain combines TRBV5-1 with TRBJ2-7; TCRdb indicates TRBD2, and absent DNA this call remains unverified. The CDR3 covers 16 residues. CDR1 is SGHRS and CDR2 is YFSETQ in the germline V gene. This CDR3 is CASSLDRGSGAYEQYF.

The chain joins TRBV7-7 to TRBJ2-2; as DNA is missing, the TRBD1 call by TCRdb cannot be tested. Germline V gives CDR1 SSHAT, CDR2 FNYEAQ (reference sequence). The CDR3 runs 15 residues. The CDR3 is CASSLVPGGNGELFF.

CDR3 amino acids: CASTIRGAGANVLTF. The gene calls are TRBV7-8 and TRBJ2-6; the TCRdb call, TRBD1, lacks DNA for checking. The CDR3 has 15 residues. From germline, CDR1 is SGHVS and CDR2 FQNEAQ.

The chain recombines TRBV9 with TRBJ2-3; TCRdb reports TRBD2, a call that lacks DNA to check it against. The germline V gene has CDR1 SGDLS and CDR2 YYNGEE. This CDR3 is built from 13 residues. The CDR3 loop reads CASSGRDTDTQYF.

The chain carries TRBV6-2 or TRBV6-3 and TRBJ2-1; the TCRdb D gene call, TRBD1, has no DNA to confirm it. The CDR3 consists of 15 residues. CDR1 MNHEY and CDR2 SVGEGT come from the germline V gene. The CDR3 sequence: CASTSPRVAGFEQFF.

This CDR3 reads CASSPQGYSNQPQHF. The chain employs TRBV12-3 or TRBV12-4 and TRBJ1-5; the TCRdb D gene call, TRBD1, has no DNA to confirm it. This CDR3 is 15 amino acids long.

The V and J genes are TRBV6-4 and TRBJ2-3; TCRdb returns TRBD2, unconfirmable since there is no DNA. Germline V gives CDR1 MRHNA, CDR2 SNTAGT. The CDR3 runs to 14 residues. CDR3 sequence: CASAGLAGTDTQYF.

This chain uses TRBV5-5 with TRBJ2-6; TCRdb names TRBD1, which stays unverified in the absence of DNA. This CDR3 has 17 residues. Germline V gene lookup returns CDR1 SGHKS and CDR2 YYEKEE (reference sequence). CDR3 region: CASRAGTGASGANVLTF.

The chain combines TRBV27 with TRBJ1-3. The germline V gene encodes CDR1 MNHEY and CDR2 SMNVEV (reference sequence). The CDR3 runs 11 residues. Here the CDR3 reads CASSSGATIYF.

The V gene is TRBV5-1, the J gene TRBJ2-4; checking the TCRdb D call of TRBD2 is not possible without DNA. In germline, CDR1 is SGHRS, CDR2 YFSETQ. The CDR3 is made up of 15 amino acids. CDR3 in amino acids: CASSATGTTGDIQYF.

The chain uses TRBV12-3 or TRBV12-4 and TRBJ1-2. The CDR3 loop spans 13 amino acids. This CDR3 reads CASSPTIGIGYTF.

The chain links TRBV9 to TRBJ2-1; TCRdb designates TRBD2, a call that cannot be tested without DNA. The CDR3 totals 15 residues. CDR1 and CDR2 (germline): SGDLS, YYNGEE. CDR3: CASSVGSSGPNEQFF.

The chain recombines TRBV5-6 with TRBJ1-2; TCRdb designates TRBD1, a call that cannot be tested without DNA. CDR3 size: 14 residues. Germline V CDR1 and CDR2: SGHDT, YYEEEE. The CDR3 sequence: CASSPPGQGASYTF.

V gene TRBV30 combines with J gene TRBJ1-2. The CDR3 is made up of 13 amino acids. CDR1 is GTSNPN, CDR2 SVGIG, per germline (reference sequence). The CDR3 protein is CAWSVRANYGYTF.

V usage is TRBV29-1 and J usage is TRBJ2-1; TCRdb's D call of TRBD2 is untestable without DNA. The CDR3 length is 13 residues. CDR1 is SQVTM and CDR2 is ANQGSEA in the germline V gene. CDR3 sequence: CSVEGLWGGEQFF.

J is TRBJ2-7 and V is TRBV7-8; TCRdb's assignment of TRBD1 cannot be checked, as there is no DNA. This CDR3 has 15 amino acids. Germline V lookup: CDR1 SGHVS, CDR2 FQNEAQ. The CDR3 protein is CASSILRGQSYEQYF.